This note documents a single T cell receptor beta chain sequence. Its antigen is still unknown. The data are from a study of shared clonotypes between healthy human individuals. Study-level results: Genetic and exposure-history diversity was limited by the few donors. Rarefaction showed that sequencing of sorted subsets was incomplete (despite large depth).

CDR1 and CDR2 from the germline V gene are MNHEY and SVGAGI. V shed 6 bases and J 3 bases; nucleotides not matched to a gene: 4. The CDR3 sequence is 13 residues long. Only in-frame clones appear in the TCRdb table, and some are missing; sequencing was by immunoSEQ multiplex PCR. Of approximately 1,500,000 clones listed, approximately 98% are singletons. The chain has TRBV6-5 and TRBJ1-1; 7 nucleotides align to TRBD1. The clonotype originates from a man aged 25 to 45 in good health. Sequenced sample: naive CD4+ T cells sorted from blood. Subset described: CD45RA+ positively selected. The CDR3 region is CASSPTGYTEAFF. The CDR3 region has the DNA TGTGCCAGCAGCCCGACAGGGTACACTGAAGCTTTCTTT.